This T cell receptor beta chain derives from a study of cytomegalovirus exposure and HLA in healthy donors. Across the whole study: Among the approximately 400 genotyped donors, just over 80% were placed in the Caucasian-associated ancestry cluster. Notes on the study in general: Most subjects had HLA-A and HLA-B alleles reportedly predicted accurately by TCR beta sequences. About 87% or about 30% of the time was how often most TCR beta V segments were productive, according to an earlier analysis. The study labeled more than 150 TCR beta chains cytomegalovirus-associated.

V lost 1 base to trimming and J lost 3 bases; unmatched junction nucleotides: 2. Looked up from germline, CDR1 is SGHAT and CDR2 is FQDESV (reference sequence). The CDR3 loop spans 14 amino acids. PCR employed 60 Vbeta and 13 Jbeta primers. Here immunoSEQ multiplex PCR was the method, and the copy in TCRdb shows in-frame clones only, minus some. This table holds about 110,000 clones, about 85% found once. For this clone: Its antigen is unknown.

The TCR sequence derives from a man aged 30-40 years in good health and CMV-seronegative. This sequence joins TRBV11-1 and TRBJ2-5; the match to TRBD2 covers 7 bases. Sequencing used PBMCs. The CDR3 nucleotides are TGTGCCAGCAGCTTAGGGGAGGGGAAAGAGACCCAGTACTTC. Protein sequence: CASSLGEGKETQYF.